These T cell receptor beta chains were read from a single sample in a study of blood T cell repertoires in COVID-19. Clones were read by immunoSEQ multiplex PCR, and TCRdb kept only the in-frame ones, dropping some. The data hold approximately 300,000 clones, with just over 85% observed a single time. The material sequenced was PBMCs or T cells enriched from blood (not recorded which). The source of these receptors is a woman under 30 who had recovered from COVID-19. Both conserved end residues are part of each CDR3. Fields, in order: J gene, clone size, V gene, D gene, CDR3 DNA, CDR3 protein. A D gene is named only where the DNA matches it firmly. Clone size is stated in some rows and not others, as once, few, many or a class when expanded.

>TRBJ1-3|.|TRBV30|.
TGTGCCTGGAGTGTACACGGGGGAAACACCATATATTTT
CAWSVHGGNTIYF
>TRBJ2-1|.|TRBV5-1|.
TGCGCCAGCAGCTTGTCGTCAGGGGGGCGCAATGAGCAGTTCTTC
CASSLSSGGRNEQFF
>TRBJ2-2|.|TRBV4-1|.
TGCGCCAGCAGCCAAGATTATCCAGGCCGGAACACCGGGGAGCTGTTTTTT
CASSQDYPGRNTGELFF
>TRBJ1-1|.|TRBV5-1|.
TGCGCCAGCAGCTCAACAGTGAACACTGAAGCTTTCTTT
CASSSTVNTEAFF
>TRBJ1-1|.|TRBV29-1|TRBD1
TGCAGCGTTGGGAGGGGTCAGGGGGCGTCGGAAGCTTTCTTT
CSVGRGQGASEAFF
>TRBJ1-4|once|TRBV12-5|.
TGTGCTAGTGGTTTGGTACTGCGTCGGGAGGGAGTTAATGAAAAACTGTTTTTT
CASGLVLRREGVNEKLFF
>TRBJ2-1|.|TRBV19|.
TGTGCCAGTAGTATAGGGGTAGCCGGACGGGGTGAGCAGTTCTTC
CASSIGVAGRGEQFF
>TRBJ2-3|.|TRBV5-1|TRBD1
TGCGCCAGCAGCTTCGGGGACAGGGTCGTTGGAGATACGCAGTATTTT
CASSFGDRVVGDTQYF
>TRBJ1-1|once|TRBV24-1|.
TGTGCCACCAGTGATTCGGGGGGGAACACTGAAGCTTTCTTT
CATSDSGGNTEAFF
>TRBJ2-7|once|TRBV27|TRBD1
TGTGCCAGCAGTAGAAAGTGGGACAGGGATTCCGAGCAGTACTTC
CASSRKWDRDSEQYF